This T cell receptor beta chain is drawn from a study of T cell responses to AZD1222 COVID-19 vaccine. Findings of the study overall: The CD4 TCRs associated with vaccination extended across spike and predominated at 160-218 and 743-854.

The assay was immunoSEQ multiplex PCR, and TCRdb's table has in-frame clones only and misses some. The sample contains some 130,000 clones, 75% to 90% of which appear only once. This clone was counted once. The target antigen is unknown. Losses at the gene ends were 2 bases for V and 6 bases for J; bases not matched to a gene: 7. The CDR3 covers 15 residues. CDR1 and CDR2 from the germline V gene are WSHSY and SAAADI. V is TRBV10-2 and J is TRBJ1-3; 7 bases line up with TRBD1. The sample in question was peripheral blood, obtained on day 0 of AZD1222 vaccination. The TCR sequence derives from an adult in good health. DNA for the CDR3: TGCGCCAGCAGTGAGGACAGGGCGCGTGCAAACACCATATATTTT. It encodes CASSEDRARANTIYF.